The source of this TCR beta chain is a study of T cells after yellow fever vaccination. For TCR, cDNA came from 5'RACE template switching, which added a universal primer site and UMIs. Each CDR3 protein gets one entry after TCRdb re-called the 5' RACE reads with MiXCR. The table includes approximately 110,000 distinct CDR3 sequences, roughly 8.4% detected once. General study findings and limits: A small proportion of clonotypes was detected in both the CD4 and CD8 compartments. It was a weaker secondary response, yet one that peaked faster, at day 5 versus 15.

The CDR3 is made up of 14 amino acids. From germline, CDR1 is MNHEY and CDR2 SMNVEV (reference sequence). The germline V and J ends were trimmed by 4 bases and 5 bases, with 15 bases remaining between them. This clonotype was counted at least ten times. The antigen is undetermined. The chain employs TRBV27 and TRBJ2-7; D is perhaps TRBD1 (6 bases). Material: CD8+ T cells sorted from PBMCs, obtained 45 days after the yellow fever booster vaccination. This clonotype was sampled from a young man who received the YFV17D yellow fever vaccine. CDR3 sequence (DNA): TGTGCCAGCAGTTCCCCGGGACAATACCACGAGCAGTACTTC. Its translation: CASSSPGQYHEQYF.